This is a list of T cell receptor beta chains from one sample in a study of blood T cell repertoires in COVID-19. The repertoire was sequenced with immunoSEQ multiplex PCR; TCRdb's copy has only in-frame clones and lacks some. The table has nearly 100,000 clones, 70% to 85% seen once. Sequencing used peripheral blood. These receptors all stem from a man between 65 and 80 years old with acute or convalescent COVID-19. Each CDR3 is given with its conserved first and last residue. A D gene is named only where the DNA matches it firmly. Clone size is given for some rows only: seen once, a few or many times, or a class if the clone is expanded.

length	V	size	D	J	DNA	CDR3
12	TRBV29-1	-	-	TRBJ1-2	TGCAGCGTTGAAGGAGAAAACTATGGCTACACCTTC	CSVEGENYGYTF
15	TRBV2	-	-	TRBJ1-1	TGTGCCAGTACCCGAACGGAGGTACCGAACACTGAAGCTTTCTTT	CASTRTEVPNTEAFF
14	TRBV28	-	TRBD1	TRBJ1-3	TGTGCCAGCAGCGGGACAGCGGGGGTTGACACCATATATTTT	CASSGTAGVDTIYF
12	TRBV10-3	-	-	TRBJ1-2	TGTGCCATCGAATCTGGGGCAGGTGGCTACACCTTC	CAIESGAGGYTF
15	TRBV15	-	-	TRBJ1-5	TGTGCCACCAGCAGAGATCCGGGGGATCGGCAGCCCCAGCATTTT	CATSRDPGDRQPQHF
16	TRBV19	-	TRBD2	TRBJ2-1	TGTGCCAGTAGTCCTCATAGCGGGGGGAGTATGTATGAGCAGTTCTTC	CASSPHSGGSMYEQFF
14	TRBV5-1	once	-	TRBJ1-4	TGCGCCAGCAGAGCAGGACAGATTAATGAAAAACTGTTTTTT	CASRAGQINEKLFF
13	TRBV5-1	-	-	TRBJ2-1	TGCGCCAGCAGCCCGCCCCAGGTCCATGAGCAGTTCTTC	CASSPPQVHEQFF
14	TRBV11-2	-	-	TRBJ2-7	TGTGCCAGCAGCCCCGGCAGGAACTCCTACGAGCAGTACTTC	CASSPGRNSYEQYF
13	TRBV15	-	TRBD2	TRBJ2-1	TGTGCCGCACGACTAGCGGGACGTAATGAGCAGTTCTTC	CAARLAGRNEQFF
15	TRBV6-5	-	-	TRBJ1-2	TGTGCCAGCAACCGGGGTCGGGGGGGCAGCTATGGCTACACCTTC	CASNRGRGGSYGYTF
17	TRBV3-1/TRBV3-2	-	TRBD2	TRBJ2-7	TGTGCCAGCAGCCCTAGCGAACTAGCGGGAGGCTACTACGAGCAGTACTTC	CASSPSELAGGYYEQYF
14	TRBV14	few	-	TRBJ1-1	TGTGCCAGCAGCCAAGATGTAGGGGGCACTGAAGCTTTCTTT	CASSQDVGGTEAFF
13	TRBV28	-	-	TRBJ2-3	TGTGCCAGCAGTTCCCCATCCACAGATACGCAGTATTTT	CASSSPSTDTQYF
15	TRBV11-2	-	-	TRBJ1-6	TGTGCCAGCAGCTACGGGGGGCAGGGCGATTCACCCCTCCACTTT	CASSYGGQGDSPLHF
13	TRBV28	-	TRBD2	TRBJ2-7	TGTGCCAGCAAGGCGGGAGGGGTCTACGAGCAGTACTTC	CASKAGGVYEQYF
13	TRBV29-1	once	-	TRBJ1-2	TGCAGCGTTGAAGGAGGAGCTAACTATGGCTACACCTTC	CSVEGGANYGYTF
12	TRBV2	-	-	TRBJ2-1	TGTGCCAGCATAACCAGGGGCAATGAGCAGTTCTTC	CASITRGNEQFF
16	TRBV27	-	TRBD2	TRBJ2-1	TGTGCCACCAAAAGGTCTCTAGCGGTGAACTACAATGAGCAGTTCTTC	CATKRSLAVNYNEQFF
21	TRBV4-1	once	TRBD1	TRBJ1-2	TGCGCCAGCAGCCAAGAAGGTTTAGGGCGGCAGGGGGGAGTGGGGAGCTATGGCTACACCTTC	CASSQEGLGRQGGVGSYGYTF
13	TRBV4-1	-	-	TRBJ2-4	TGCGCCAGCAGCCAAGAGGCCGGGACACCCTATTACTTC	CASSQEAGTPYYF
15	TRBV6-5	-	TRBD1	TRBJ1-1	TGTGCCAGCAGTTCGAGACAGGGGAAAAACACTGAAGCTTTCTTT	CASSSRQGKNTEAFF
15	TRBV5-8	-	TRBD1	TRBJ2-7	TGTGCCAGCAGCCCGCAAGGGGGCGAGGCTTACGAGCAGTACTTC	CASSPQGGEAYEQYF
15	TRBV7-3	-	TRBD2	TRBJ2-1	TGTGCCAGCAGCCCTCGTAGCGGGGGGGCAGGTGAGCAGTTCTTC	CASSPRSGGAGEQFF
18	TRBV7-2	-	TRBD2	TRBJ2-1	TGTGCCAGCAGCCACCCGCCTAGCGGGAACCCAATTTACAATGAGCAGTTCTTC	CASSHPPSGNPIYNEQFF
17	TRBV29-1	-	-	TRBJ1-2	TGCAGCGTAAGCAGGGGCCTCGATAGAATTTCTAACTATGGCTACACCTTC	CSVSRGLDRISNYGYTF
15	TRBV6-5	-	TRBD1	TRBJ2-7	TGTGCCAGCAGTTTTCCCGGGACAGCCTTATACGAGCAGTACTTC	CASSFPGTALYEQYF
17	TRBV2	-	TRBD1	TRBJ2-2	TGTGCCAGCAGTAGGTCCGGGACAGGGGCTTTCACCGGGGAGCTGTTTTTT	CASSRSGTGAFTGELFF
15	TRBV7-8	-	TRBD1	TRBJ2-2	TGTGCCAGCAGCCCCGGGACAGAGTACACCGGGGAGCTGTTTTTT	CASSPGTEYTGELFF
16	TRBV24-1	-	TRBD2	TRBJ2-1	TGTGCCACCAGTGAGTCCGGGACTAGCGGCCTCAATGAGCAGTTCTTC	CATSESGTSGLNEQFF
12	TRBV18	-	-	TRBJ2-7	TGTGCCAGCTCACCAGAGGAGTACGAGCAGTACTTC	CASSPEEYEQYF
18	TRBV24-1	-	-	TRBJ2-6	TGTGCCACCAGTGCACAGGTGGCAGGGCACTCTGGGGCCAACGTCCTGACTTTC	CATSAQVAGHSGANVLTF
14	TRBV19	-	-	TRBJ1-2	TGTGCCAGTAACGCCAGAGGACTAAACTATGGCTACACCTTC	CASNARGLNYGYTF
16	TRBV9	-	-	TRBJ2-6	TGTGCCAGCAGCGTAGGACACCGGTCTGGGGCCAACGTCCTGACTTTC	CASSVGHRSGANVLTF
13	TRBV11-2	-	-	TRBJ2-1	TGTGCCAGCAGCTTAGGACTGCTCAATGAGCAGTTCTTC	CASSLGLLNEQFF
14	TRBV5-1	-	TRBD1	TRBJ1-2	TGCGCCAGCAGCGTCCGGACAGGGACCTATGGCTACACCTTC	CASSVRTGTYGYTF
15	TRBV4-2	-	TRBD1	TRBJ2-1	TGTGCCAGCAGCCAAGCAGGACAGGGGGTCAATGAGCAGTTCTTC	CASSQAGQGVNEQFF
16	TRBV24-1	once	-	TRBJ2-2	TGTGCCACCAGTGACCGGAAGAAGGGGGACACCGGGGAGCTGTTTTTT	CATSDRKKGDTGELFF
15	TRBV30	once	-	TRBJ2-3	TGTGCCCTGAGCCAGGGACACCCCGGGACAGATACGCAGTATTTT	CALSQGHPGTDTQYF
14	TRBV14	-	-	TRBJ1-1	TGTGCCAGCAGCTCCAGGGGCGTGAACACTGAAGCTTTCTTT	CASSSRGVNTEAFF
14	TRBV5-1	-	-	TRBJ1-1	TGCGCCAGCAGCTTTGGACAGATGAACACTGAAGCTTTCTTT	CASSFGQMNTEAFF
13	TRBV6-2/TRBV6-3	-	-	TRBJ2-1	TGTGCCAGCAGATACCGGGAGTTTGCTGAGCAGTTCTTC	CASRYREFAEQFF
14	TRBV28	-	-	TRBJ2-7	TGTGCCAGCAGTTTAGAAATACAGCATCCCGAGCAGTACTTC	CASSLEIQHPEQYF
14	TRBV30	-	TRBD2	TRBJ2-7	TGTGCCTGGAGTGTTAGCGGGAGCTCCTACGAGCAGTACTTC	CAWSVSGSSYEQYF
16	TRBV5-1	-	-	TRBJ1-3	TGCGCCAGCAGCACGACAGGCCCCAACTCTGGAAACACCATATATTTT	CASSTTGPNSGNTIYF
12	TRBV6-5	-	-	TRBJ1-2	TGTGCCAGCGGAGAGAGCTACTATGGCTACACCTTC	CASGESYYGYTF
16	TRBV14	-	TRBD2	TRBJ2-3	TGTGCCAGCAGCCAAGGCCTAGCGGGAGCCGGAGATACGCAGTATTTT	CASSQGLAGAGDTQYF
15	TRBV4-1	-	-	TRBJ2-7	TGCGCCAGCAGCCAAGAGGCTAGCGTGACCTACGAGCAGTACTTC	CASSQEASVTYEQYF
13	TRBV9	-	-	TRBJ1-5	TGTGCCAGCAGCCCGACAGTTAATCAGCCCCAGCATTTT	CASSPTVNQPQHF
19	TRBV19	-	-	TRBJ1-6	TGTGCCAGTAGTACCTTCCGCGAGAGGGATTTTAGGTATAATTCACCCCTCCACTTT	CASSTFRERDFRYNSPLHF
15	TRBV15	once	-	TRBJ1-4	TGTGCCACCAGCAGAGACCCCGGACTGTCGGGAAAACTGTTTTTT	CATSRDPGLSGKLFF